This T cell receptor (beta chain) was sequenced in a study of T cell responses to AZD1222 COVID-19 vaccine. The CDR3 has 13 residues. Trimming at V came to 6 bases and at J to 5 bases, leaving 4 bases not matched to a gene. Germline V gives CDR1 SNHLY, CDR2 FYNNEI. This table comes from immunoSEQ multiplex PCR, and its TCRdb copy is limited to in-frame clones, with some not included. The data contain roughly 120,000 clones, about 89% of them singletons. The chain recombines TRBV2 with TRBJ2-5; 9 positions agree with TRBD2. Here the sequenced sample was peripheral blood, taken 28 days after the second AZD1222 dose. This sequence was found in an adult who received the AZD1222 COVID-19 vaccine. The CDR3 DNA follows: TGTGCCAGCAGCAACGGACTAGCGGAGACCCAGTACTTC. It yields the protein CASSNGLAETQYF.